Presented here are 4 T cell receptor beta chains from one specimen sequenced in a study of identical twins. One entry per CDR3 protein results from TCRdb running MiXCR on the 5' RACE reads. Among about 290,000 distinct CDR3 sequences listed, 9.5% were seen once. A further study also used this sample, focusing on yellow fever vaccine responses in identical twins.

Input material: CD8+ T cells sorted from blood. The receptors were sampled from a woman under 30 in good health.

This clonotype was observed many times. The chain employs TRBV4-1 and TRBJ2-1; the match to TRBD2 covers 7 bases. CDR3 length: 14 residues. CDR1 is MGHRA, CDR2 YSYEKL, per germline. The J segment lost 2 bases and the V segment lost 4 bases, leaving 2 bases of the junction unmatched. CDR3 coding DNA: TGCGCCAGCAGCCTTCGGGGGGCCTACAATGAGCAGTTCTTC. As protein: CASSLRGAYNEQFF.

The chain carries TRBV27 and TRBJ2-7; no reliable D call. V lost 4 bases to trimming and J lost 0 bases, with 10 bases between them. Germline CDR1 reads MNHEY; CDR2 reads SMNVEV (reference sequence). The CDR3 consists of 14 residues. CDR3 sequence: CASSSYMNSYEQYF. The CDR3 nucleotides read TGTGCCAGCAGTTCATATATGAACTCCTACGAGCAGTACTTC.

The genes are TRBV29-1 and TRBJ2-7, with a possible D match to TRBD1 (6 bases). V gave up 0 bases and J gave up 3 bases, with 9 bases separating them. The CDR3 loop spans 13 amino acids. Germline-derived CDR1 and CDR2 are SQVTM and ANQGSEA. DNA for the CDR3: TGCAGCGTTGAAGATACAGGGATCTACGAGCAGTACTTC. Its translation is CSVEDTGIYEQYF.

This clonotype was counted many times. The V gene is TRBV29-1, the J gene TRBJ2-2; 12 bases fit TRBD1. The germline V gene has CDR1 SQVTM and CDR2 ANQGSEA. The CDR3 runs to 17 residues. J lost 2 bases, V lost 2 bases, and 6 bases had no gene match. CDR3 region: CSVESGTGGLNTGELFF. CDR3 DNA sequence: TGCAGCGTTGAAAGCGGGACAGGGGGCCTCAACACCGGGGAGCTGTTTTTT.